This is a list of T cell receptor beta chains from one sample in a study of blood T cell repertoires in COVID-19. Produced via immunoSEQ multiplex PCR; TCRdb's table is partial and in-frame only. The repertoire consists of 200,000 to 250,000 clones, with roughly four fifths occurring once and the leading ten covering about 4.5%. The specimen sequenced was peripheral blood. The origin of the receptors is a woman between 65 and 79 years old with acute or convalescent COVID-19. Each CDR3 is given with its conserved first and last residue. D genes are given only for firm matches. Size is omitted from some rows. Given values are once, few, many or a class for expanded clones.

d_gene	abundance	j_gene	v_gene	CDR3aa	CDR3nt
TRBD1	-	TRBJ2-5	TRBV28	CASSPTGGQETQYF	TGTGCCAGCAGCCCGACAGGGGGCCAAGAGACCCAGTACTTC
-	-	TRBJ1-1	TRBV11-3	CASSLDHSGSTEAFF	TGTGCCAGCAGCTTAGATCATTCGGGAAGCACTGAAGCTTTCTTT
-	-	TRBJ1-4	TRBV5-5	CASSPTSSLVKLFF	TGTGCCAGCAGTCCAACTAGTTCACTTGTAAAACTGTTTTTT
TRBD1	-	TRBJ1-6	TRBV10-2	CASSLQGAGAPLHF	TGCGCCAGCAGTTTACAGGGGGCGGGGGCACCCCTCCACTTT
-	-	TRBJ1-2	TRBV6-5	CASRRSLVANYGYTF	TGTGCCAGCAGGCGATCACTAGTGGCTAACTATGGCTACACCTTC
-	-	TRBJ1-1	TRBV29-1	CSVLTDRTEAFF	TGCAGCGTCCTAACGGACAGAACTGAAGCTTTCTTT
-	-	TRBJ2-7	TRBV5-1	CASSLMGQPNSYEQYF	TGCGCCAGCAGCTTGATGGGGCAGCCGAACTCCTACGAGCAGTACTTC
-	-	TRBJ2-1	TRBV27	CASSSLNEQFF	TGTGCCAGCAGCTCCCTTAATGAGCAGTTCTTC
TRBD1	-	TRBJ1-6	TRBV28	CASSSRQGARGSPLHF	TGTGCCAGCAGTTCTCGACAGGGGGCGCGGGGTTCACCCCTCCACTTT
TRBD1	-	TRBJ2-7	TRBV7-9	CASSRETGRYEQYF	TGTGCCAGCAGCCGTGAGACAGGGCGCTACGAGCAGTACTTC
TRBD2	-	TRBJ2-1	TRBV18	CASSPPIIGSGGHNEQFF	TGTGCCAGCTCACCACCTATAATCGGGAGCGGGGGACACAATGAGCAGTTCTTC
TRBD2	-	TRBJ2-1	TRBV2	CASRRTSGSYNEQFF	TGTGCCAGCAGAAGGACTAGCGGGAGTTACAATGAGCAGTTCTTC
TRBD1	-	TRBJ2-3	TRBV10-3	CAISEYFRTGDTDTQYF	TGTGCCATCAGTGAGTACTTTAGGACAGGGGACACAGATACGCAGTATTTT
-	few	TRBJ1-1	TRBV12-3/TRBV12-4	CANILNTEAFF	TGTGCCAACATCCTGAACACTGAAGCTTTCTTT
-	-	TRBJ1-1	TRBV30	CAWSQGPTEAFF	TGTGCCTGGAGCCAGGGTCCCACTGAAGCTTTCTTT
TRBD1	-	TRBJ2-7	TRBV28	CVTGAPYEQYF	TGTGTGACAGGGGCCCCCTACGAGCAGTACTTC
-	-	TRBJ1-2	TRBV11-2	CASSPSPGSGYTF	TGTGCCAGCAGCCCAAGCCCCGGGAGTGGCTACACCTTC